The sequence of this T cell receptor beta chain was determined in a study of radiotherapy plus CTLA-4 blockade in lung cancer (dated by TCRdb to the late 2010s). Background on the whole study: Among enrolled patients, roughly 17% had an objective response and 25% to 35% reached disease control.

Preparation of the library involved the immunoSEQ multiplex PCR assay. Drawn from immuneACCESS, this table holds only the in-frame rearrangements with V and J called that TCRdb kept. Clones are partly lost; checked studies trace under half to an unresolved V gene and leave the rest unexplained. This sample has about 60,000 clones in its table, and approximately 80% of those were observed once. The top ten clonotypes cover 4% to 5% of the sample. Results the study describes overall, beyond this receptor: The strongest predictors of response were reported to be early dynamic shifts in blood T cell clones along with a rise in serum interferon-beta following radiation. After treatment with radiotherapy and ipilimumab, TCR clones that originated in tumors expanded in peripheral blood.

The CDR3, cysteine through phenylalanine, is 13 amino acids long. Only the CDR3 DNA is retained, 39 bases long and in frame from the first base. V lost 8 bases and J lost 4 bases; the stretch between them is 14 bases long. The germline V gene encodes CDR1 MNHNY and CDR2 SVGAGI (reference sequence). This clone has a single count. Its antigen is not yet known. No base quality information exists; no much larger clone differs at one position. In this study, focal radiation therapy paired with CTLA-4 blockade (ipilimumab) was tested in patients who had chemo-refractory metastatic non-small-cell lung cancer.

This TCR was recovered from a human donor with non-small cell lung cancer who had a partial response to radiotherapy plus ipilimumab. The chain is made from TRBV6-6 and TRBJ1-1, with a tentative D gene TRBD1 over 6 matching bases. The sequencing here drew on peripheral blood, taken from a patient treated with radiotherapy plus ipilimumab. The DNA sequence is as follows: TGTGCCAGCGTCCGGGAAGGGGGCACTGAAGCTTTCTTT. It codes for CASVREGGTEAFF.